This T cell receptor (beta chain) was recorded in a study of T-cell memory formation after mild COVID-19. Germline V gene data show CDR1 as LGHNA and CDR2 as YNFKEQ. With 3 bases clipped from V and 4 bases from J, the junction kept 3 bases outside the gene matches. The CDR3 runs 14 residues. In its sample, this clonotype was seen a few times. MiXCR was run by TCRdb on the 5' RACE reads, yielding one entry per CDR3 protein. This sample has about 500,000 distinct CDR3 sequences, with around 20% found just once. The chain joins TRBV4-2 to TRBJ2-7, with 10 bases aligning to TRBD1. The clonotype comes from an adult woman who had mild COVID-19 (a few samples of this study predate the infection). Cell type and time point are not known. The sequenced sample consisted of PBMCs or a T cell subset sorted from them (not recorded which). Written as DNA, the CDR3 is TGTGCCAGCAGCCATTCGGACAGGGGGTACGAGCAGTACTTC. It is translated as CASSHSDRGYEQYF.